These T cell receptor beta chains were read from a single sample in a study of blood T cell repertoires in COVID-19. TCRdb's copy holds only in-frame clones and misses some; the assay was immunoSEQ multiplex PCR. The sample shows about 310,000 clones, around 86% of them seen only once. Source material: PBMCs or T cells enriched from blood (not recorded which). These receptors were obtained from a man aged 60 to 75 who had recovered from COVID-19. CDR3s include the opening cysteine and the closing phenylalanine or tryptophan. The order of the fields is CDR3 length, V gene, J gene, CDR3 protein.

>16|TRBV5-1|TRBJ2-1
CASSYLAGVAYNEQFF
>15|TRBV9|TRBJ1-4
CASSVEPGGLEKLFF
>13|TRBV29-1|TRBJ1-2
CSVESGGGYGYTF
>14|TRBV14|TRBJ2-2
CASSQAVYTGELFF
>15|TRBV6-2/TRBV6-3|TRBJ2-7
CASSYSGRVDYEQYF
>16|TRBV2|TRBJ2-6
CASSEQGRSGANVLTF
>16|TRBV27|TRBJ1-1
CASSFTYRGSGTEAFF
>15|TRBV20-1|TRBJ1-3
CSASEGSSSGNTIYF
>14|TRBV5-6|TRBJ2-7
CASSSDRVSYEQYF
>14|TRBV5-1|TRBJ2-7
CASSPGLASNEQYF
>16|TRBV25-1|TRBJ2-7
CASSEGYRASFYEQYF
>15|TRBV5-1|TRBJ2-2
CASSFQGPYTGELFF
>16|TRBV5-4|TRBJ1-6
CASSLGGTGVNSPLHF
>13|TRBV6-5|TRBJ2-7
CASSYPGSYEQYF
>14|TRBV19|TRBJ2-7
CACQDSPSSYEQYF
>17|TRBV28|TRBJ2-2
CASTSFPGQANTGELFF
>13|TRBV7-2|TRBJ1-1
CASSLVKAGGAFF
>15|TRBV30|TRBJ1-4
CAWSVRGRVNEKLFF
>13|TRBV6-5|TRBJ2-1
CASSFDSYNEQFF
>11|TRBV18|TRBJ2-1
CASSLNNEQFF
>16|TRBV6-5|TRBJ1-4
CASSYSRGGRGEKLFF
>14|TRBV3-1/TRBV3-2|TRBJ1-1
CASSHFGITNEAFF
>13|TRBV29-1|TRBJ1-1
CSVGAGRNTEAFF
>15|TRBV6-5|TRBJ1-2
CASTAGQGEVGGYTF
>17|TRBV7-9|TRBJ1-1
CASSSPPRGNPNTEAFF
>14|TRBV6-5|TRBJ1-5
CASTGQGANQPQHF
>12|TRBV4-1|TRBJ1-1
CASSQTGTQAFF
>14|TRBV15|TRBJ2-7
CATSSRQAAREQYF
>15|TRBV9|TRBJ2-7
CASSVEVSGPYEQYF
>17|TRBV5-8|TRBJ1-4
CASSLGLTGSTNEKLFF
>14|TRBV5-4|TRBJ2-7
CASSLAAGAGEQYF
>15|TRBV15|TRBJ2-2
CATSRDASNTGELFF
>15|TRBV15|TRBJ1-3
CATSRPDRARNTIYF
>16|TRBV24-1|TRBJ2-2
CATSDPGTANTGELFF
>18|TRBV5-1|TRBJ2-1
CASSLVGGTSGSGTEQFF
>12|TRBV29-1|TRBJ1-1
CSAERSNTEAFF
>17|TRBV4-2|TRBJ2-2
CASSRMTSGRYTGELFF
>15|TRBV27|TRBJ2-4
CASSSTSGRRNIQYF
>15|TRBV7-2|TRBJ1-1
CASSFLTTVNTEAFF
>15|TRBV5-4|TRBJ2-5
CASSQNQGAGETQYF
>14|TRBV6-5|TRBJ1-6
CASSSQGRYSPLHF
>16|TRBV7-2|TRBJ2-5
CASSPLTSRRKETQYF
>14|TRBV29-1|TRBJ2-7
CSTRGTSGSYEQYF
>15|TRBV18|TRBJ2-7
CASSVGTSGNYEQYF
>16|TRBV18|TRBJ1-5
CASSPGGANSNQPQHF